The 4 T cell receptor beta chains reported below all come from one sample, sequenced in a study of OX40 agonist ivuxolimab in advanced cancers. Measured with immunoSEQ multiplex PCR; TCRdb has only the in-frame clones, and not every one. The sample comprises 95,000 to 100,000 clones, around 80% of which are singletons, and approximately 6.3% rests with the top ten. This specimen consisted of CD4+ or CD8+ T cells sorted from blood, obtained in a trial of the OX40 agonist ivuxolimab. The receptors come from an adult with an advanced solid tumor such as melanoma, head and neck, liver or kidney cancer.

As concerns this clone: Its ends do not fully match the called genes, so a read error is possible. This chain uses TRBV20-1 with TRBJ2-1; D gene ambiguous. CDR1 is DFQATT and CDR2 is SNEGSKA in the germline V gene (reference sequence). CDR3 length equals 11 residues. The CDR3: CSAGEEYEQFF. The CDR3 DNA is TGCAGTGCTGGAGAAGAGTATGAGCAGTTCTTC.

The chain employs TRBV9 and TRBJ2-7; TRBD2 aligns across 8 bases. The J segment lost 3 bases and the V segment lost 2 bases, leaving 7 bases of the junction unmatched. The CDR3 extends over 15 amino acids. CDR1 and CDR2 from the germline V gene are SGDLS and YYNGEE. CDR3 loop: CASSVGSGIYYEQYF. The DNA of the CDR3 is TGTGCCAGCAGCGTCGGTAGCGGGATTTACTACGAGCAGTACTTC.

The rearrangement uses TRBV14 and TRBJ2-3; 10 nucleotides match TRBD2. Germline V lookup: CDR1 SGHDN, CDR2 FVKESK. Germline trimming cut 1 base from V and 6 bases from J; bases unmatched to any gene: 4. The CDR3 is 15 amino acids. CDR3 coding DNA: TGTGCCAGCAGCCAAGCCAGCGGGAGGGCTGATACGCAGTATTTT. Amino acid sequence: CASSQASGRADTQYF.

This chain connects TRBV27 to TRBJ1-1, with a possible D match to TRBD1 (6 bases). The CDR3 extends over 13 amino acids. In germline, CDR1 is MNHEY, CDR2 SMNVEV (reference sequence). Trimming removed 2 bases from V and 8 bases from J, with 12 bases in between. The CDR3 DNA sequence: TGTGCCAGCAGTTTAAGGGCCGGGGGCGAAGCTTTCTTT. Amino acid sequence: CASSLRAGGEAFF.